These 31 T cell receptor beta chains share one sample of origin, sequenced in a study of preoperative IRX-2 immunotherapy in early breast cancer. Described treatment: preoperative locoregional IRX-2 cytokine immunotherapy. Data came from immunoSEQ multiplex PCR; TCRdb stores just in-frame clones and leaves some out. The sample carries around 6,000 clones, over 70% recorded once. The sequenced sample was tumor tissue, obtained before IRX-2 immunotherapy. Receptors originate from a human donor with breast cancer.

This clone was found a few times. The CDR3 DNA reads as TGTGCCAGCAGCTCTTCGGGGGGGCGAGAGACCCAGTACTTC. Its protein product is CASSSSGGRETQYF. The chain joins TRBV11-3 to TRBJ2-5; 8 bases are shared with TRBD2. V shed 4 bases and J 4 bases; nucleotides not matched to a gene: 5. Germline V gene data show CDR1 as SGHNT and CDR2 as YENEEA. The CDR3 spans 14 residues.

This chain links TRBV11-3 with TRBJ1-1; D unclear. From germline, CDR1 is SGHNT and CDR2 YENEEA. V lost 5 bases and J lost 0, with 13 bases in between. This CDR3 spans 15 amino acids. The CDR3 loop is CASSPRLALNTEAFF. The CDR3 bases are TGTGCCAGCAGCCCCCGGTTAGCTTTGAACACTGAAGCTTTCTTT.

This sequence joins TRBV5-1 and TRBJ2-2; D is tentatively TRBD1 or TRBD2 (6 bases each). CDR3 size: 15 residues. Germline CDR1 and CDR2: SGHRS and YFSETQ. Trimming left V 4 bases short and J 2 bases short, with 12 bases between. The CDR3 is CASSPGAINTGELFF. The CDR3 DNA reads TGCGCCAGCAGCCCGGGGGCGATAAACACCGGGGAGCTGTTTTTT. Complete variable domain (other parts from reference TRBV5-1 and TRBJ2-2): KAGVTQTPRYLIKTRGQQVTLSCSPISGHRSVSWYQQTPGQGLQFLFEYFSETQRNKGNFPGRFSGRQFSNSRSEMNVSTLELGDSALYLCASSPGAINTGELFFGEGSRLTVL.

This clone was counted only a few times. The J gene is TRBJ1-1, the V gene TRBV7-1; D unresolved. TRBV7-1 is an open reading frame whose function is uncertain. The CDR3 is made up of 13 amino acids. Trimming left V 5 bases short and J 1 base short, with 8 bases between. The CDR3 coding sequence is TGTGCCAGCAGCCGATCGGGGAACACTGAAGCTTTCTTT. Translation gives CASSRSGNTEAFF.

This rearrangement joins TRBV11-3 to TRBJ2-5; 8 positions match TRBD1. This CDR3 spans 14 amino acids. The germline gives CDR1 SGHNT, CDR2 YENEEA. Trimming took 5 bases from V and 9 from J; bases not matched to a gene: 11. The CDR3 region is CASSNPDRGESQYF. The CDR3 nucleotides are TGTGCCAGCAGCAACCCTGACAGGGGAGAATCCCAGTACTTC.

The chain is built from TRBV5-1 and TRBJ2-5; the D gene is possibly TRBD2 (5 bases). The germline gives CDR1 SGHRS, CDR2 YFSETQ. CDR3 size: 14 residues. The V end lost 0 bases, the J end lost 4 bases, and 10 bases lay between the germline ends. As DNA, the CDR3 is TGCGCCAGCAGCTTGGGAGGACTGGGAGAGACCCAGTACTTC. Amino acid sequence: CASSLGGLGETQYF.

V gene TRBV15 combines with J gene TRBJ2-2; 7 nucleotides agree with TRBD1. Germline V gene lookup returns CDR1 LNHNV and CDR2 YYDKDF (reference sequence). The V gene end was trimmed by 5 bases and the J gene end by 0 bases; junction bases not matched to a gene: 6. The CDR3 extends over 16 amino acids. The CDR3 DNA reads TGTGCCACCAGCCTGATGGGGACAGCGAACACCGGGGAGCTGTTTTTT. It yields the protein CATSLMGTANTGELFF.

This chain connects TRBV14 to TRBJ2-2; the D is unclear. Germline V gene lookup returns CDR1 SGHDN and CDR2 FVKESK. CDR3 length: 12 amino acids. V lost 4 bases to trimming and J lost 9 bases, with 9 bases between them. The CDR3 nucleotides read TGTGCCAGCAGCCGGGTCGGTTGGGAGCTGTTTTTT. Its protein product is CASSRVGWELFF.

This clone has a single count. This CDR3 reads CASSPDSVIAKNIQYF. CDR3 sequence (DNA): TGCGCCAGCAGCCCTGACAGCGTCATAGCCAAAAACATTCAGTACTTC. The rearrangement joins TRBV5-1 to TRBJ2-4, with a weak D call TRBD1 (5 bases). The CDR3 loop spans 16 amino acids. Germline V gene data show CDR1 as SGHRS and CDR2 as YFSETQ. Trimming took 4 bases from V and 0 from J, leaving 14 bases between them.

This clone appeared once. V and J are TRBV10-2 and TRBJ2-3; 7 nucleotides match TRBD2. Germline CDR1 WSHSY, CDR2 SAAADI. The CDR3 loop spans 14 amino acids. The ends lost 7 bases at V and 1 base at J; junction bases unmatched: 5. In DNA form, the CDR3 reads TGCGCCAGCAAAAGGGCGGGGGGCACAGATACGCAGTATTTT. It encodes CASKRAGGTDTQYF.

The chain joins TRBV30 to TRBJ2-7, with D unclear. The CDR3 consists of 13 residues. The germline gives CDR1 GTSNPN, CDR2 SVGIG (reference sequence). The V and J ends lost 2 bases and 2 bases respectively, with 10 bases between them. CDR3 sequence reads: CAWSLGFAYEQYF. The CDR3 nucleotides are TGTGCCTGGAGTCTGGGGTTTGCCTACGAGCAGTACTTC.

The chain's CDR3 is CASSRDRGPGGYGYTF. The DNA of the CDR3 is TGTGCCAGTAGCCGGGACAGGGGGCCGGGTGGCTATGGCTACACCTTC. This chain connects TRBV19 to TRBJ1-2; 12 nucleotides align to TRBD1. There are 16 residues in the CDR3. Trimming removed 6 bases from V and 4 bases from J; junction bases left unmatched: 9. In germline, CDR1 is LNHDA, CDR2 SQIVND (reference sequence).

This clone appeared a single time. This sequence joins TRBV6-8 and TRBJ2-1; 8 bases are shared with TRBD1. With 6 bases clipped from V and 4 bases from J, the junction kept 8 bases outside the gene matches. This CDR3 contains 15 residues. The germline V gene encodes CDR1 MNHGY and CDR2 SAAAGT. CDR3 sequence reads: CASRRQDRDYNEQFF. The CDR3 DNA follows: TGTGCCAGCAGAAGACAGGACAGGGATTACAATGAGCAGTTCTTC.

The chain has TRBV23-1 and TRBJ2-7; D gene unclear. TRBV23-1 is given ORF status, its function remaining uncertain. V was shortened by 6 bases and J by 2 bases, with 20 bases between the two germline ends. CDR3 length: 16 amino acids. As DNA, the CDR3 is TGCGCCAGCAGCTTAGAGTCCCAGGCCAATACCTACGAGCAGTACTTC. Translating it yields CASSLESQANTYEQYF.

This CDR3 reads CASSLRSHGGETQYF. CDR3 nucleotide sequence: TGTGCCAGCAGTTTAAGATCGCACGGGGGAGAGACCCAGTACTTC. The J gene is TRBJ2-5, the V gene TRBV28; TRBD2 is a possible D gene (6 bases). V was cut by 2 bases and J by 4 bases, with 14 bases left in between. The CDR3 spans 15 residues. The germline V gene has CDR1 MDHEN and CDR2 SYDVKM. The full variable domain, in which reference TRBV28 and TRBJ2-5 provide the parts outside the CDR3, is DVKVTQSSRYLVKRTGEKVFLECVQDMDHENMFWYRQDPGLGLRLIYFSYDVKMKEKGDIPEGYSVSREKKERFSLILESASTNQTSMYLCASSLRSHGGETQYFGPGTRLLVL.

V and J are TRBV6-8 and TRBJ2-1; TRBD1 might be the D (6 bases). CDR1 and CDR2 from the germline V gene are MNHGY and SAAAGT. The CDR3 loop spans 16 amino acids. Trimming pared 5 bases from V and 0 bases from J, leaving 14 bases between. The CDR3 loop is CASSTSRGYSYNEQFF. CDR3 DNA: TGTGCCAGCAGTACCTCCAGGGGCTACTCCTACAATGAGCAGTTCTTC.

The chain joins TRBV6-8 to TRBJ2-4; perhaps TRBD2 as D (7 bases). The V end lost 3 bases, the J end lost 5 bases, and 14 bases lay between the germline ends. There are 15 residues in the CDR3. In germline, CDR1 is MNHGY, CDR2 SAAAGT. CDR3 DNA sequence: TGTGCCAGCAGTTATCGAGGGGGGGGCGAAAACATTCAGTACTTC. It codes for CASSYRGGGENIQYF.

The chain employs TRBV10-3 and TRBJ2-3; 13 nucleotides align to TRBD2. Germline lookup yields CDR1 ENHRY and CDR2 SYGVKD. V was pared by 2 bases and J by 3 bases, with 8 bases of the junction left unmatched. The CDR3 runs 18 residues. In DNA form, the CDR3 reads TGTGCCATCAGTGAGCGACTAGCGGGGGGCAGGGTGACAGATACGCAGTATTTT. This translates into CAISERLAGGRVTDTQYF.

The rearrangement joins TRBV11-3 to TRBJ1-2; a possible D gene is TRBD1 (5 bases). V lost 5 bases and J 2 bases, leaving 21 bases between the germline ends. This CDR3 contains 17 residues. CDR1 and CDR2 from the germline V gene are SGHNT and YENEEA. CDR3 bases: TGTGCCAGCAGCCAAGGGAGGTTTTCCAGGGTAAACTATGGCTACACCTTC. This gives the protein CASSQGRFSRVNYGYTF.

The CDR3 coding sequence is TGTGCCAGCAGCCAGGGATTCAACTACTATGGCTACACCTTC. Translating it yields CASSQGFNYYGYTF. This rearrangement joins TRBV6-8 to TRBJ1-2; a possible D gene is TRBD1 (5 bases). V lost 6 bases and J lost 3, with 14 bases in between. CDR3 length equals 14 residues. Germline values: CDR1 MNHGY, CDR2 SAAAGT.

The chain links TRBV9 to TRBJ1-3; 7 bases line up with TRBD1. The CDR3 runs to 15 residues. Germline CDR1 is SGDLS and CDR2 is YYNGEE. Trimming took 4 bases from V and 3 from J; bases not matched to a gene: 7. CDR3 in DNA: TGTGCCAGCAGCAGACTAACAGGGGATGGAAACACCATATATTTT. As protein: CASSRLTGDGNTIYF. The full variable domain, completed using reference TRBV9 and TRBJ1-3, is DSGVTQTPKHLITATGQRVTLRCSPRSGDLSVYWYQQSLDQGLQFLIQYYNGEERAKGNILERFSAQQFPDLHSELNLSSLELGDSALYFCASSRLTGDGNTIYFGEGSWLTVV.

This sequence joins TRBV5-1 and TRBJ1-1, with TRBD1 matching 10 bases. Losses at the gene ends were 7 bases for V and 10 bases for J; bases not matched to a gene: 13. The CDR3 loop spans 14 amino acids. Germline V gene sequence: CDR1 SGHRS, CDR2 YFSETQ. This chain's CDR3 is CASGETGGDGPAFF. CDR3 nucleotides: TGCGCCAGCGGCGAGACAGGGGGCGATGGTCCAGCTTTCTTT.

On this clone itself: The DNA includes a base that is either unread or ambiguous, and X takes the place of its residue. The rearrangement joins TRBV12-5 to TRBJ2-1; D tentatively fits TRBD1 or TRBD2 (5 bases each). Per the germline V gene, CDR1 is LGHNT and CDR2 is FRNRAP. The CDR3 totals 15 residues. The germline V and J ends were trimmed by 2 bases and 1 base, with 9 bases remaining between them. Written as DNA, the CDR3 is TGTGCTAGTGGTTTGCGGGGCACMTCCTACAATGAGCAGTTCTTC. Translating it yields CASGLRGXSYNEQFF. The whole CDR3 is CASGLRGTSYNEQFF.

CDR3 sequence: CASSANSGGSYEQYF. CDR3 nucleotides: TGCGCCAGCAGCGCGAATAGCGGGGGCTCCTACGAGCAGTACTTC. The rearrangement uses TRBV5-1 and TRBJ2-7, with 9 bases that match TRBD2. The CDR3 is 15 amino acids. The J segment lost 0 bases and the V segment lost 4 bases, leaving 5 bases of the junction unmatched. Germline CDR1 and CDR2: SGHRS and YFSETQ.

J is TRBJ2-5 and V is TRBV7-1, with 13 nucleotides matching TRBD2. TRBV7-1 is treated as an ORF (open reading frame) with a function not yet certain. CDR3 size: 16 residues. Trimming cost V 5 bases and J 4 bases; bases outside gene matches: 7. CDR3 sequence (DNA): TGTGCCAGCAGCCCGGGACTAGCGGGGCGGAGAGAGACCCAGTACTTC. This encodes CASSPGLAGRRETQYF.

This chain uses TRBV7-7 with TRBJ2-2; no reliable D call. V was clipped by 5 bases and J by 6 bases, with 13 bases between them. This CDR3 is built from 14 residues. Germline-derived CDR1 and CDR2 are SSHAT and FNYEAQ (reference sequence). CDR3 protein: CASSPASTAGELFF. The DNA for the CDR3 is TGTGCCAGCAGCCCCGCCAGTACGGCCGGGGAGCTGTTTTTT.

Comments on this clone: An end of the junction differs from the germline gene, which may be a read error. This rearrangement joins TRBV14 to TRBJ1-1, with TRBD1 matching 7 bases. The CDR3 is 12 amino acids. From germline, CDR1 is SGHDN and CDR2 FVKESK. The CDR3 DNA follows: TGTGCCAGCAGCTCACAGGGGTTTGAAGTTTTCTTT. As protein: CASSSQGFEVFF.

The table lists this clone with a count of one. CDR3 coding DNA: TGTGCCAGTAGTCTTACCGGGAATAATTCACCCCTCCACTTT. It is translated as CASSLTGNNSPLHF. The chain couples TRBV19 to TRBJ1-6; no firm D call. Trimming took 5 bases from V and 5 from J, leaving 10 bases between them. Germline V gene data show CDR1 as LNHDA and CDR2 as SQIVND (reference sequence). This CDR3 has 14 amino acids. Full variable domain (missing parts from reference TRBV19 and TRBJ1-6): DGGITQSPKYLFRKEGQNVTLSCEQNLNHDAMYWYRQDPGQGLRLIYYSQIVNDFQKGDIAEGYSVSREKKESFPLTVTSAQKNPTAFYLCASSLTGNNSPLHFGNGTRLTVT.

This chain uses TRBV19 with TRBJ1-3; D gene uncertain. Germline V gene lookup returns CDR1 LNHDA and CDR2 SQIVND (reference sequence). The V end was cut by 4 bases, the J end by 0 bases, with 10 bases between. The CDR3 consists of 15 residues. The CDR3 spells CASSTRESSGNTIYF. CDR3 in DNA: TGTGCCAGTAGTACAAGAGAGAGCTCTGGAAACACCATATATTTT.

J is TRBJ2-7 and V is TRBV14; 9 nucleotides line up with TRBD1. The germline CDR1 and CDR2 sequences are SGHDN and FVKESK. V trimming: 3 bases; J trimming: 5 bases; junction bases outside the gene matches: 5. The CDR3 consists of 14 residues. The CDR3 reads CASSHRQGVNEQYF. CDR3 coding DNA: TGTGCCAGCAGCCACCGACAGGGGGTGAACGAGCAGTACTTC.

A remark on this clone: Compared with germline, one end of the junction differs, possibly owing to a read error. The chain has TRBV23-1 and TRBJ1-1; tentatively, D is TRBD1 (5 bases). TRBV23-1 is labeled an ORF, and its function is uncertain. The CDR3 is made up of 18 amino acids. This chain's CDR3 is CASSQYPGQGGENTEAFF. DNA of the CDR3: TGCGCCAGCAGCCAATACCCAGGACAAGGCGGGGAGAACACTGAAGCTTTCTTT.